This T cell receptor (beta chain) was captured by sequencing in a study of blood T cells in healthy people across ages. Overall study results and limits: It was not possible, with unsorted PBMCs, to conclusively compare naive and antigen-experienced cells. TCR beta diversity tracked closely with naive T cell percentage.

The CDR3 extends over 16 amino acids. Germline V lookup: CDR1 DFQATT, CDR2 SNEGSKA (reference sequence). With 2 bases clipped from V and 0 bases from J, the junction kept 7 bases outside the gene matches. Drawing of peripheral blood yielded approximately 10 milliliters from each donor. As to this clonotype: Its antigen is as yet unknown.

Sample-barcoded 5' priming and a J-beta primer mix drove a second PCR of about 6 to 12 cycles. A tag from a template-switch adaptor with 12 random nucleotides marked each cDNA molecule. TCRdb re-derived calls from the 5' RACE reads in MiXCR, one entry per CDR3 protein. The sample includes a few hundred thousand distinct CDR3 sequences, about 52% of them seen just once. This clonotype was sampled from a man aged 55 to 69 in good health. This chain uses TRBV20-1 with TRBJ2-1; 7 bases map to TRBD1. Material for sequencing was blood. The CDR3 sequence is CSARQRTGVSYNEQFF. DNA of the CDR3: TGCAGTGCTAGACAAAGAACAGGGGTCTCCTACAATGAGCAGTTCTTC.